This T cell receptor beta chain was recovered during a study of shared clonotypes between healthy human individuals. Findings and limits, study-wide: In a handful of donors, approximately 5% of naive CD4 clonotypes appeared in common. Clonotype sharing among the donors was expected to vary with sequencing depth.

The J segment lost 8 bases and the V segment lost 4 bases, leaving 7 bases of the junction unmatched. Germline V gene lookup returns CDR1 SGHVS and CDR2 FQNEAQ. This CDR3 region has 14 residues. Regarding this clone: What it binds is unknown.

Naive CD8 cells lacked CD45RO and underwent positive selection for CCR7, leaving out terminally differentiated effector memory CD45RA+ cells. About 33,000 T cell genomes (approximately 180 ng DNA) went into each sorted-subset replicate. Clones were read by immunoSEQ multiplex PCR, and TCRdb kept only the in-frame ones, dropping some. The data hold about 600,000 clones, with about 98% observed a single time. The chain joins TRBV7-8 to TRBJ1-2; 10 positions match TRBD1. The material sequenced was naive CD8+ T cells sorted from blood. This receptor was obtained from a young man in good health. CDR3 protein: CASSSGQGIWGYTF. The CDR3 DNA is TGTGCCAGCAGCTCGGGACAGGGGATTTGGGGCTACACCTTC. Based on the CDR3 plus reference TRBV7-8 and TRBJ1-2, the full variable domain is GAGVSQSPRYKVAKRGQDVALRCDPISGHVSLFWYQQALGQGPEFLTYFQNEAQLDKSGLPSDRFFAERPEGSVSTLKIQRTQQEDSAVYLCASSSGQGIWGYTFGSGTRLTVV.